This entry is about one T cell receptor (beta chain). Antigen specificity is unknown. V was clipped by 5 bases and J by 4 bases; unmatched bases: 10. This CDR3 comprises 15 residues. Germline V lookup: CDR1 MNHNS, CDR2 SASEGT. This sample is part of a study of CD8+ T cells in alopecia areata. Study-wide points: While patients received tofacitinib, many expanded lesional clones remained present in scalp and blood.

The authors extracted RNA and reverse transcribed it into cDNA as the sequencing template. Measured with immunoSEQ multiplex PCR; TCRdb has only the in-frame clones, and not every one. The sample yields about 140,000 clones, about 88% seen once. Treatment noted: oral pan-JAK inhibitor, 5-10 mg twice daily. This sequence originates from a human donor with alopecia areata. J is TRBJ1-1 and V is TRBV6-1, with 7 nucleotides matching TRBD1. Sequencing was performed on CD8+ T cells sorted from blood, taken at week 4, from a patient treated with tofacitinib. The CDR3 here is CASSPVRGTATEAFF. The DNA of the CDR3 is TGTGCCAGCAGTCCAGTCAGGGGGACGGCCACTGAAGCTTTCTTT.